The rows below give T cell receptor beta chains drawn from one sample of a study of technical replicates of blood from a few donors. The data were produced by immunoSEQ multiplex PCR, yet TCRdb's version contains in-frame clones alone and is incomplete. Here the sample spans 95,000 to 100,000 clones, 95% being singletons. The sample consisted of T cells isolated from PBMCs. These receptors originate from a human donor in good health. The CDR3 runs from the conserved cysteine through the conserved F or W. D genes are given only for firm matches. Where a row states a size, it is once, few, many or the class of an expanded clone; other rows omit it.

TGCAGCGTGGAGGAGGACAGGTTCCACACTGAAGCTTTCTTT CSVEEDRFHTEAFF TRBJ1-1 TRBD1 TRBV29-1 few
TGTGCCAGCGAGGGACACTACGAGCAGTACTTC CASEGHYEQYF TRBJ2-7 . TRBV6-1 .
TGTGCCAGCAGCTTAGGGGTGGCGGGGGCGAACACCGGGGAGCTGTTTTTT CASSLGVAGANTGELFF TRBJ2-2 TRBD2 TRBV11-1 .
TGTGCCAGCAGCCCTTTATCGACTCTCCCCTATGGCTACACCTTC CASSPLSTLPYGYTF TRBJ1-2 . TRBV28 .
TGTGCCAGCAGCTCGACAGGGGGCAGCGATGAGCAGTTCTTC CASSSTGGSDEQFF TRBJ2-1 TRBD1 TRBV7-9 .
TGTGCCAGCTCAGTACTAGCGGGGGCCCAGTGGGAGCAGTACTTC CASSVLAGAQWEQYF TRBJ2-7 TRBD2 TRBV18 .
TGCGCCAGCAGCGAGACAGGGTGGGCACCCCTCCACTTT CASSETGWAPLHF TRBJ1-6 TRBD1 TRBV10-1 .
TGTGCCAGCAGTATTAGAGGAGAAGCTTTCTTT CASSIRGEAFF TRBJ1-1 . TRBV6-1 .
TGTGCCAGCAGTTTAGGGGGGAACACCAATCAGCCCCAGCATTTT CASSLGGNTNQPQHF TRBJ1-5 . TRBV28 .
TGTGCCAGTAGTATAGGAGGAGCTAACTATGGCTACACCTTC CASSIGGANYGYTF TRBJ1-2 . TRBV19 once
TGTGCCAGCAGCGAGCATACGAGCCAAGAGACCCAGTACTTC CASSEHTSQETQYF TRBJ2-5 . TRBV7-2 .
TGTGCCACCAGGACTAGCGGGAGACTGACCCAGTACTTC CATRTSGRLTQYF TRBJ2-5 TRBD2 TRBV7-9 .
TGTGCCAGCAGCTTAGGGACTAACAATGAGCAGTTCTTC CASSLGTNNEQFF TRBJ2-1 . TRBV7-8 .
TGTGCCAGCAGCGCCGGACAGGGGACGTGGACTGAAGCTTTCTTT CASSAGQGTWTEAFF TRBJ1-1 TRBD1 TRBV5-6 .